Listed below are T cell receptor beta chains from one sample, sequenced in a study of lymphopenia after photon versus proton radiotherapy. Libraries were prepared by immunoSEQ multiplex PCR; TCRdb keeps only in-frame clonotypes and omits some of them. The sample holds roughly 150,000 clones; roughly nine tenths are singletons and the top ten take roughly 4.7%. The sequencing here drew on peripheral blood, taken from a patient treated with photon-based radiotherapy. All receptors come from a man aged 45-65 years with gastric cancer. The CDR3 runs from the conserved cysteine through the conserved F or W. Fields, in order: clone size, D gene, V gene, J gene, CDR3 DNA, CDR3 protein. The D gene is left open where the match is weak. A row's size may be missing; if present it is once, few, many or a size class.

clone size: .
D gene: TRBD2
V gene: TRBV25-1
J gene: TRBJ2-5
CDR3 DNA: TGTGCCAGCAGTGAAAGTGGTAAACTAGCGATGGGGCAAGAGACCCAGTACTTC
CDR3 protein: CASSESGKLAMGQETQYF

clone size: .
D gene: TRBD1
V gene: TRBV7-2
J gene: TRBJ2-5
CDR3 DNA: TGTGCCAGCAGCTGGGGACAGGGGGCAAACCAAGAGACCCAGTACTTC
CDR3 protein: CASSWGQGANQETQYF

clone size: .
D gene: .
V gene: TRBV5-4
J gene: TRBJ2-7
CDR3 DNA: TGTGCCAGCAGCCAGGACGATTACGAGCAGTACTTC
CDR3 protein: CASSQDDYEQYF

clone size: .
D gene: .
V gene: TRBV27
J gene: TRBJ2-7
CDR3 DNA: TGTGCCAGCAGGTTTTCGTCCCTTCAACTTCCCTACGAGCAGTACTTC
CDR3 protein: CASRFSSLQLPYEQYF

clone size: once
D gene: .
V gene: TRBV19
J gene: TRBJ1-1
CDR3 DNA: TGTGCCAGTACCCAGGGGTGGGACACTGAAGCTTTCTTT
CDR3 protein: CASTQGWDTEAFF

clone size: .
D gene: .
V gene: TRBV2
J gene: TRBJ1-1
CDR3 DNA: TGTGCCACCCGGGCCGAGATAATGAACACTGAAGCTTTCTTT
CDR3 protein: CATRAEIMNTEAFF

clone size: .
D gene: .
V gene: TRBV9
J gene: TRBJ2-1
CDR3 DNA: TGTGCCAGCAGCGTGGCAGGTCTAAATGAGCAGTTCTTC
CDR3 protein: CASSVAGLNEQFF

clone size: .
D gene: .
V gene: TRBV5-4
J gene: TRBJ2-1
CDR3 DNA: TGTGCCAGCAGCCCGACTTCGGGTTGGGGCAATGAGCAGTTCTTC
CDR3 protein: CASSPTSGWGNEQFF

clone size: .
D gene: .
V gene: TRBV4-2
J gene: TRBJ2-1
CDR3 DNA: TGTGCCAGCAGCCACTACCGGGGGGGACAGGTATACAATGAGCAGTTCTTC
CDR3 protein: CASSHYRGGQVYNEQFF

clone size: .
D gene: TRBD2
V gene: TRBV7-2
J gene: TRBJ2-5
CDR3 DNA: TGTGCCAGCAGCCCAGGACTAGCGGGAGGGCAAGGGACCCAGTACTTC
CDR3 protein: CASSPGLAGGQGTQYF

clone size: once
D gene: .
V gene: TRBV7-2
J gene: TRBJ2-5
CDR3 DNA: TGTGCCAGCAGCTTTGGGCAGCAAGAGACCCAGTACTTC
CDR3 protein: CASSFGQQETQYF

clone size: .
D gene: .
V gene: TRBV6-5
J gene: TRBJ1-2
CDR3 DNA: TGTGCCAGCAGTCAACAGGATAATGGCTACACCTTC
CDR3 protein: CASSQQDNGYTF

clone size: .
D gene: TRBD2
V gene: TRBV28
J gene: TRBJ2-7
CDR3 DNA: TGTGCCAGCAGTTCTCCCAGCGGGAGAGACGAGCAGTACTTC
CDR3 protein: CASSSPSGRDEQYF

clone size: .
D gene: .
V gene: TRBV18
J gene: TRBJ1-5
CDR3 DNA: TGTGCCAGCTCACCAGACCGTGGGGGGCCCCAGCATTTT
CDR3 protein: CASSPDRGGPQHF

clone size: .
D gene: TRBD2
V gene: TRBV12-5
J gene: TRBJ2-1
CDR3 DNA: TGTGCTAGTGGCCACTTCGGACTAGCGGGAGGTAATGAGCAGTTCTTC
CDR3 protein: CASGHFGLAGGNEQFF